This T cell receptor beta chain is from a study of blood T cells in healthy people across ages. Points on this clonotype: Its target is not known.

Study results and limitations: Fewer expanded clones and more diversity marked long-lived versus aged donors. Roughly linear declines in TCR beta diversity per million T cells occurred with age. Because donor CMV status was unknown, expanded clonotype changes were possibly confounded.

The use of a sample-barcoded 5' primer and a J-beta primer mix characterized a second PCR of about 6 to 11 cycles. There were at least 3 million CDR3-containing paired-end reads obtained from each sample. TCRdb reprocessed the 5' RACE reads with MiXCR, giving one entry per CDR3 protein. The sample carries about 2 million distinct CDR3 sequences, roughly 52% recorded once. The sequencing input was blood. The receptor was derived from a woman aged 40 to 50 in good health.

The CDR3 sequence: CASSYVTGWTDTQYF. As DNA, the CDR3 is TGTGCCAGCAGCTATGTGACAGGGTGGACAGATACGCAGTATTTT. This chain uses TRBV11-2 with TRBJ2-3; 7 nucleotides match TRBD1. The CDR3 is 15 amino acids. Trimming at V came to 4 bases and at J to 3 bases, leaving 7 bases not matched to a gene. Germline lookup yields CDR1 SGHAT and CDR2 FQNNGV.